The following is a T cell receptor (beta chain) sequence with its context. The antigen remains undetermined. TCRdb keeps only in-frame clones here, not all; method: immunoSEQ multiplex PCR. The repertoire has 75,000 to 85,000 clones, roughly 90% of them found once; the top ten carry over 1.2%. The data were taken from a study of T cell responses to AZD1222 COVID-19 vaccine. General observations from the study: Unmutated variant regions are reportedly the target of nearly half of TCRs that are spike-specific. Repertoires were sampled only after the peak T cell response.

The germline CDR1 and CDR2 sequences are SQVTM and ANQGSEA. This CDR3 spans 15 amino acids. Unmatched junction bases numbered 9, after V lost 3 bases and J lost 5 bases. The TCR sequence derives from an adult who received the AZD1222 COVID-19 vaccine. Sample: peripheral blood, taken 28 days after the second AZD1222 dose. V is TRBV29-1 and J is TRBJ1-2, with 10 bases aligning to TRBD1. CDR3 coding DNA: TGCAGCGTTGATTCTCCCGGACAGGGGGGGTATGGCTACACCTTC. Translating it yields CSVDSPGQGGYGYTF.